These 29 T cell receptor beta chains were all obtained from the same sample, sequenced in a study of regulatory T cells in long-lasting Graves disease. Assembly of TCR beta libraries relied on iRepertoire HTBI primers together with Arm-PCR of CDR3 regions. MiXCR, run by TCRdb on the multiplex PCR reads, gives a single entry per CDR3 protein. The sample lists more than 450,000 distinct CDR3 sequences, about 17% occurring once. Specified time point: newly diagnosed GD, antithyroid drugs for less than 3 months. Making the TCR library involved RNA that had been extracted from PBMCs. The same sample was also studied in work on T cells in Graves' hyperthyroidism and ophthalmopathy.

Here the sequenced sample was peripheral blood mononuclear cells (PBMCs), taken at new diagnosis, from a patient treated with antithyroid drugs. These receptor sequences come from a man in his forties with Graves disease.

The genes are TRBV7-8 and TRBJ1-1; D ambiguous. CDR3 length: 15 residues. Trimming took off 3 bases at V and 2 bases at J, with 13 bases between the two ends. Germline CDR1 is SGHVS and CDR2 is FQNEAQ. Written as DNA, the CDR3 is TGTGCCAGCAGCTTTGACTTGGGGATCAACACTGAAGCTTTCTTT. Translated, it gives CASSFDLGINTEAFF.

The V call is TRBV19, the J call TRBJ2-2; maybe TRBD2 (6 bases). Germline-derived CDR1 and CDR2 are LNHDA and SQIVND (reference sequence). This CDR3 has 18 residues. The V end was cut by 3 bases, the J end by 2 bases, with 19 bases between. The DNA of the CDR3 is TGTGCCAGTAGTATTCAGGCTAGCGACAGTTCTAACACCGGGGAGCTGTTTTTT. Translation: CASSIQASDSSNTGELFF.

This clonotype was observed a few times. This chain connects TRBV25-1 to TRBJ1-1; no firm D call. This CDR3 is 13 amino acids long. CDR1 MGHDK and CDR2 SYGVNS come from the germline V gene. The V end was cut by 4 bases, the J end by 5 bases, with 11 bases between. The CDR3 coding sequence is TGTGCCAGCAGTGTCACCATAGGAACTGAAGCTTTCTTT. Translated, it gives CASSVTIGTEAFF. The whole variable domain, filled in from reference TRBV25-1 and TRBJ1-1, reads EADIYQTPRYLVIGTGKKITLECSQTMGHDKMYWYQQDPGMELHLIHYSYGVNSTEKGDLSSESTVSRIRTEHFPLTLESARPSHTSQYLCASSVTIGTEAFFGQGTRLTVV.

This clonotype has a count of ten or more. The V gene is TRBV11-2, the J gene TRBJ2-2; unclear D gene. Germline CDR1 SGHAT, CDR2 FQNNGV. This CDR3 contains 14 residues. Trimming left V 4 bases short and J 2 bases short, with 8 bases between. The DNA of the CDR3 is TGTGCCAGCAGCTCCCGACCTAACACCGGGGAGCTGTTTTTT. It yields the protein CASSSRPNTGELFF. Drawing the rest from reference TRBV11-2 and TRBJ2-2, the complete variable domain is EAGVAQSPRYKIIEKRQSVAFWCNPISGHATLYWYQQILGQGPKLLIQFQNNGVVDDSQLPKDRFSAERLKGVDSTLKIQPAKLEDSAVYLCASSSRPNTGELFFGEGSRLTVL.

This clonotype was seen more than once but under ten times. The chain carries TRBV6-1 and TRBJ2-2; unclear D gene. Germline V gene sequence: CDR1 MNHNS, CDR2 SASEGT. Trimming left V 6 bases short and J 2 bases short, with 10 bases between. The CDR3 runs to 14 residues. CDR3 sequence reads: CASRIRRNTGELFF. DNA for the CDR3: TGTGCCAGCAGAATTCGCCGAAACACCGGGGAGCTGTTTTTT.

This clonotype was counted ten times or more. The rearrangement links TRBV12-3 or TRBV12-4 to TRBJ2-1; TRBD2 aligns across 9 bases. The CDR3 extends over 16 amino acids. V shed 2 bases, J shed 9 bases, and the junction held 11 bases outside the gene matches. The CDR3 nucleotides read TGTGCCAGCAGTTTAAGCGGGGGGCGGGATGGCGGTGAGCAGTTCTTC. Its protein is CASSLSGGRDGGEQFF.

At least ten counts were recorded for this clonotype. The V call is TRBV7-8, the J call TRBJ1-2, with 7 bases identical to TRBD1. Per germline, CDR1 SGHVS and CDR2 FQNEAQ. The CDR3 length is 18 residues. Trimming at V came to 2 bases and at J to 2 bases, leaving 14 bases not matched to a gene. The CDR3 loop is CASSLFAETRTGNYGYTF. For the CDR3, the DNA is TGTGCCAGCAGCTTATTCGCCGAAACCCGGACAGGAAACTATGGCTACACCTTC.

With regard to this clonotype: A far larger clone lies a single base away; this is likely a read error. This chain links TRBV11-1 with TRBJ2-1, with D perhaps TRBD2 (6 bases). Germline CDR1 and CDR2: SGHAT and FQDESV (reference sequence). V lost 6 bases and J lost 1, with 7 bases in between. CDR3 length: 13 residues. The CDR3 DNA follows: TGTGCCAGCAGTGGACTATCCTACAATGAGCAGTTCTTC. It yields the protein CASSGLSYNEQFF.

This clonotype was seen many times. V and J are TRBV6-5 and TRBJ1-2; 9 bases are a match to TRBD1. V dropped 0 bases and J dropped 4; count of bases not matched to a gene: 3. The CDR3 runs to 15 residues. Per germline, CDR1 MNHEY and CDR2 SVGAGI. The CDR3 DNA sequence: TGTGCCAGCAGTTACTCACAGGGGGCCGTCTATGGCTACACCTTC. As protein: CASSYSQGAVYGYTF.

This clonotype was seen repeatedly, ten times or more. The chain uses TRBV7-9 and TRBJ2-5, with D possibly being TRBD1 (6 bases). CDR1 is SEHNR, CDR2 FQNEAQ, per germline (reference sequence). V was cut by 2 bases and J by 2 bases, with 15 bases left in between. The CDR3 has 16 amino acids. As DNA, the CDR3 is TGTGCCAGCAGCTTACAACAGGGATCCCGACAAGAGACCCAGTACTTC. Encoded protein: CASSLQQGSRQETQYF.

This clonotype came up a few times. The V gene is TRBV3-1, the J gene TRBJ2-3; TRBD1 aligns across 9 bases. V lost 4 bases and J lost 0; bases outside the gene matches: 11. Germline-derived CDR1 and CDR2 are LGHDT and YNNKEL (reference sequence). This CDR3 spans 18 amino acids. The CDR3: CASSPGTGTGISTDTQYF. The CDR3 bases are TGTGCCAGCAGCCCCGGGACCGGGACAGGGATTAGCACAGATACGCAGTATTTT.

This clonotype was detected only a few times. The chain is built from TRBV7-2 and TRBJ2-3, with a weak D call TRBD2 (5 bases). V lost 1 base and J 9 bases, leaving 11 bases between the germline ends. This CDR3 contains 13 residues. Germline V CDR1 and CDR2: SGHTA, FQGNSA. CDR3 sequence (DNA): TGTGCCAGCAGCTTAGTAGCGAGCGACACGCAGTATTTT. Translating gives CASSLVASDTQYF.

Regarding this clonotype: A much larger clone lies a single base off, so this may be a read error. The rearrangement links TRBV10-3 to TRBJ2-7, with 10 bases that match TRBD2. CDR3 length: 14 residues. V lost 6 bases, J lost 8 bases, and 10 bases stayed unmatched. CDR1 and CDR2 from the germline V gene are ENHRY and SYGVKD. CDR3 protein: CAISPSGRAHKQYF. DNA of the CDR3: TGTGCCATCAGCCCAAGCGGGAGGGCCCACAAGCAGTACTTC.

There are many counts of this clonotype. J is TRBJ2-7 and V is TRBV6-1; D perhaps matches TRBD1 (6 bases). The germline V and J ends were trimmed by 0 bases and 3 bases, with 9 bases remaining between them. The CDR3 is 14 residues long. Germline V gives CDR1 MNHNS, CDR2 SASEGT. The CDR3 nucleotides read TGTGCCAGCAGTGAAGCAGGCAGGGGCTACGAGCAGTACTTC. Amino acid sequence: CASSEAGRGYEQYF.

This clonotype showed up many times. This chain links TRBV20-1 with TRBJ2-5; D gene unclear. This CDR3 has 11 amino acids. Trimming took 1 base from V and 4 from J, leaving 4 bases between them. Germline V lookup: CDR1 DFQATT, CDR2 SNEGSKA (reference sequence). The CDR3 nucleotides are TGCAGTGCTAGAGCCGGAGAGACCCAGTACTTC. Its protein product is CSARAGETQYF.

This chain links TRBV12-3 or TRBV12-4 with TRBJ1-2; possible D gene TRBD1, 5 bases. V dropped 5 bases and J dropped 8 bases, with 18 bases sitting between them. The CDR3 loop spans 14 amino acids. CDR3 coding DNA: TGTGCCAGCAGTCAACCCCGGGGCGGGAACGGCTACACCTTC. Translating gives CASSQPRGGNGYTF.

This clonotype was seen at least ten times. V and J are TRBV2 and TRBJ2-3, with TRBD2 as a possible D gene (5 bases). This CDR3 contains 14 residues. The ends were cut back, 7 bases at V and 1 base at J, with 12 bases in the middle. The V gene's germline CDR1 is SNHLY and CDR2 FYNNEI. The CDR3 loop reads CASNTGKGTDTQYF. CDR3 bases: TGTGCCAGCAATACGGGGAAAGGCACAGATACGCAGTATTTT.

This clonotype was picked up a small number of times. This chain uses TRBV12-5 with TRBJ1-6; D gene uncertain. The CDR3 spans 13 residues. V was pared by 1 base and J by 11 bases, with 9 bases between. CDR1 LGHNT and CDR2 FRNRAP come from the germline V gene. CDR3: CASGLAPYPPLHF. For the CDR3, the DNA is TGTGCTAGTGGTTTGGCCCCGTACCCACCCCTCCACTTT.

The chain uses TRBV4-2 and TRBJ1-1; no clear D. The germline V gene has CDR1 LGHNA and CDR2 YNFKEQ. With 4 bases removed from V and 11 bases from J, the gap between germline ends came to 14 bases. CDR3 length: 12 residues. This CDR3 is CASSLQDGWAFF. The CDR3 DNA follows: TGTGCCAGCAGCCTCCAGGACGGGTGGGCTTTCTTT.

The rearrangement links TRBV7-6 to TRBJ2-1; TRBD2 aligns across 8 bases. This CDR3 has 14 amino acids. Germline V gene lookup returns CDR1 SGHVS and CDR2 FNYEAQ. Unmatched junction bases numbered 9, after V lost 4 bases and J lost 10 bases. CDR3 sequence (DNA): TGTGCCAGCAGCTCCGAAGGACTAGCACCGGAGCAGTTCTTC. It codes for CASSSEGLAPEQFF.

V gene TRBV12-3 or TRBV12-4 combines with J gene TRBJ2-3; TRBD2 agrees at 10 bases. This CDR3 has 16 residues. The CDR3 region has the DNA TGTGCAACCCGAACACAAAGCGGGAGGGCCGGGGATACGCAGTATTTT. It encodes CATRTQSGRAGDTQYF.

This clonotype was seen ten or more times. The J gene is TRBJ2-1, the V gene TRBV12-5, with 12 bases aligning to TRBD2. The germline V gene has CDR1 LGHNT and CDR2 FRNRAP. Trimming removed 0 bases from V and 2 bases from J; junction bases left unmatched: 8. The CDR3 has 19 amino acids. The CDR3 region is CASGLVQGLAGPAYNEQFF. CDR3 DNA sequence: TGTGCTAGTGGTTTGGTACAGGGACTAGCGGGCCCAGCCTACAATGAGCAGTTCTTC.

Regarding this clonotype: This may arise from a read error, as a much more abundant clone is one base away. CDR3 DNA sequence: TGTGCCACCAGTGATCGGCTAGCGGACTCCTACAATGAGCAGTACTTC. This codes for CATSDRLADSYNEQYF. This chain uses TRBV24-1 with TRBJ2-5; 7 bases are shared with TRBD2. Germline trimming cut 3 bases from V and 11 bases from J; bases unmatched to any gene: 17. The CDR3 is 16 amino acids. Germline V gene data show CDR1 as KGHDR and CDR2 as SFDVKD.

This clonotype came up many times. The V call is TRBV7-2, the J call TRBJ2-2; D is undetermined. Per germline, CDR1 SGHTA and CDR2 FQGNSA. V gave up 3 bases and J gave up 0 bases, with 5 bases separating them. The CDR3 length is 14 residues. CDR3 sequence (DNA): TGTGCCAGCAGCTTTCAAGCGAACACCGGGGAGCTGTTTTTT. Its translation: CASSFQANTGELFF.

This clonotype showed up just a few times. A read error may explain this, as a much larger clone is one base away. The chain is built from TRBV12-3 or TRBV12-4 and TRBJ1-2; no clear D gene. The length of the CDR3 is 14 residues. The CDR3 DNA reads TGTGCCAGCAGTTTTGGACGGACTCAATATGGCTGCACCTTC. This sequence encodes CASSFGRTQYGCTF.

The chain links TRBV9 to TRBJ2-1, with 9 bases that match TRBD1. The V gene's germline CDR1 is SGDLS and CDR2 YYNGEE. CDR3 length: 13 amino acids. V lost 6 bases to trimming and J lost 9 bases; unmatched junction nucleotides: 7. CDR3 in DNA: TGTGCCAGCACCGACAGGGGGTCAGGTGAGCAGTTCTTC. As protein: CASTDRGSGEQFF.

The V gene is TRBV6-2 or TRBV6-3, the J gene TRBJ2-1; D is uncertain. CDR1 MNHEY and CDR2 SVGEGT come from the germline V gene. Trimming left V 7 bases short and J 0 bases short, with 10 bases between. The CDR3 sequence is 14 residues long. In nucleotides, the CDR3 is TGTGCCAGCACCTCCTCACGCTCCTACAATGAGCAGTTCTTC. Translating gives CASTSSRSYNEQFF.

This clonotype occurred a few times. The rearrangement joins TRBV4-1 to TRBJ2-6; D uncertain. Looked up from germline, CDR1 is MGHRA and CDR2 is YSYEKL. The CDR3 totals 16 residues. Trimming removed 1 base from V and 3 bases from J, with 10 bases in between. CDR3 DNA: TGCGCCAGCAGCCAAGGAGGTTATCATGGGGCCAACGTCCTGACTTTC. This translates into CASSQGGYHGANVLTF.

This clonotype was recorded many times. The chain uses TRBV2 and TRBJ2-7; 9 bases map to TRBD2. CDR3 length: 19 amino acids. Germline values: CDR1 SNHLY, CDR2 FYNNEI. With 6 bases clipped from V and 2 bases from J, the junction kept 20 bases outside the gene matches. This CDR3 reads CASRPNQVMGGRAPYEQYF. The CDR3 nucleotides read TGTGCCAGCAGACCCAATCAGGTGATGGGCGGGAGGGCCCCCTACGAGCAGTACTTC.